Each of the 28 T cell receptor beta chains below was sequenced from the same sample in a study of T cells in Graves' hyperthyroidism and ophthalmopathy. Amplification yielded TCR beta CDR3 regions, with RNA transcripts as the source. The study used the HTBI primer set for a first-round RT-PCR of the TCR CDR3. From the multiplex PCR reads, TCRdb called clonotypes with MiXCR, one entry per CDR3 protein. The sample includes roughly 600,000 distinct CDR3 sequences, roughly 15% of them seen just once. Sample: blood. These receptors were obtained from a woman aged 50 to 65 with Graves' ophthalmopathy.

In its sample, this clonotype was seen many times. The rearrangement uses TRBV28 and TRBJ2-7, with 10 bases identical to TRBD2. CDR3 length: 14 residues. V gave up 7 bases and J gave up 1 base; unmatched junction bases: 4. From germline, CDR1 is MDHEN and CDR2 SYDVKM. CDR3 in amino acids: CASIIAGGSYEQYF. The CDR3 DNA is TGTGCCAGCATCATAGCGGGAGGATCCTACGAGCAGTACTTC.

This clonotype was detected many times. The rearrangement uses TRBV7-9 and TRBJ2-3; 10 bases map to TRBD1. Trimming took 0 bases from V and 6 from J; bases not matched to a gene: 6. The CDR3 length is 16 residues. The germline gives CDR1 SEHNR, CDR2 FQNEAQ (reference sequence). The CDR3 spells CASSLAGTGAGDTQYF. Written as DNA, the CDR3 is TGTGCCAGCAGCTTAGCCGGGACAGGGGCAGGGGATACGCAGTATTTT.

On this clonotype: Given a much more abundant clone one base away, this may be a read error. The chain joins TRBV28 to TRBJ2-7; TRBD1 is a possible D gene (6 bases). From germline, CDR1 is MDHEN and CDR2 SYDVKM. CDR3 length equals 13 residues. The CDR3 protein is CVSSDRNFYEQYF. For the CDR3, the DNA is TGTGTCAGCAGTGACAGGAACTTCTACGAGCAGTACTTC.

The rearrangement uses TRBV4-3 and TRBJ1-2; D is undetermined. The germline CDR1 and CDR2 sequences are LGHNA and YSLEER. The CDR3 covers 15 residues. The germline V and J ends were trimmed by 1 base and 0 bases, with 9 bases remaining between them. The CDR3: CASSQVQSSNYGYTF. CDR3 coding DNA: TGCGCCAGCAGCCAAGTTCAGAGCTCTAACTATGGCTACACCTTC.

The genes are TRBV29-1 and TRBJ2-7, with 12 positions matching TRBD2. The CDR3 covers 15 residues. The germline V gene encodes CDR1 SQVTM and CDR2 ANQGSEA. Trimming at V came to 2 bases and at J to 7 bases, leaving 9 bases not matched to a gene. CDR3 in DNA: TGCAGCGTTGAAACTAGCGGGAGGACAGTTAAGGAGCAGTACTTC. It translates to CSVETSGRTVKEQYF.

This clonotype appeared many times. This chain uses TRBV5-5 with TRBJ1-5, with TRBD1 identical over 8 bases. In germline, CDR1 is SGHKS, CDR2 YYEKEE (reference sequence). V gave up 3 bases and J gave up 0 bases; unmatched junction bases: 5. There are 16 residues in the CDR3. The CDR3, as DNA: TGTGCCAGCAGCTCCGACAGGGGAGATAGCAATCAGCCCCAGCATTTT. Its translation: CASSSDRGDSNQPQHF.

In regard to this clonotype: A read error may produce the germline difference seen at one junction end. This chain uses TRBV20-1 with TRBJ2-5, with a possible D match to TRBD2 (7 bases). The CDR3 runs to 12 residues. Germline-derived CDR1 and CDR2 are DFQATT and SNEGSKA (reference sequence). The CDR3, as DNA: TGCAATGCTAGGGGGGGGCGGGAGACCCAGTACTTC. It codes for CNARGGRETQYF.

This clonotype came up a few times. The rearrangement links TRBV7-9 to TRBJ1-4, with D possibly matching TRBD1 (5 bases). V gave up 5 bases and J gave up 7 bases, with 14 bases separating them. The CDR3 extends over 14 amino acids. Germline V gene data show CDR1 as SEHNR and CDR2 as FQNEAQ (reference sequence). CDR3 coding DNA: TGTGCCAGCAGCCCTACGGGACGGTCTGAAAAACTGTTTTTT. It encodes CASSPTGRSEKLFF. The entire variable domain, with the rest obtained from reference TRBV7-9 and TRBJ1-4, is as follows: DTGVSQNPRHKITKRGQNVTFRCDPISEHNRLYWYRQTLGQGPEFLTYFQNEAQLEKSRLLSDRFSAERPKGSFSTLEIQRTEQGDSAMYLCASSPTGRSEKLFFGSGTQLSVL.

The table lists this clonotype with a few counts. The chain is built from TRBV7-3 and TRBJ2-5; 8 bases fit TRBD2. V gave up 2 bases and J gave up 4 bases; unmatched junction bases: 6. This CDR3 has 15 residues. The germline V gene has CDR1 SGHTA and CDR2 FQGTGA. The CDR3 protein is CASSLFSGIGETQYF. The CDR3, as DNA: TGTGCCAGCAGCTTATTTAGCGGGATTGGAGAGACCCAGTACTTC.

The CDR3 reads CASSLGSGRAERTQYF. CDR3 nucleotides: TGTGCCAGTAGTCTGGGCAGCGGGAGGGCCGAACGTACGCAGTATTTT. The chain combines TRBV19 with TRBJ2-3, with 10 bases that match TRBD2. Germline loops: CDR1 LNHDA, CDR2 SQIVND (reference sequence). Trimming cost V 5 bases and J 8 bases; bases outside gene matches: 13. This CDR3 contains 16 residues.

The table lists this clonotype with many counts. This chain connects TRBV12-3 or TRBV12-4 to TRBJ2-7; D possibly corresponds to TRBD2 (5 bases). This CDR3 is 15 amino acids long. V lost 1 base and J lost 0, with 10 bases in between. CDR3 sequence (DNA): TGTGCCAGCAGTTTAGTTGGCGGGTACTCCTACGAGCAGTACTTC. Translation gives CASSLVGGYSYEQYF.

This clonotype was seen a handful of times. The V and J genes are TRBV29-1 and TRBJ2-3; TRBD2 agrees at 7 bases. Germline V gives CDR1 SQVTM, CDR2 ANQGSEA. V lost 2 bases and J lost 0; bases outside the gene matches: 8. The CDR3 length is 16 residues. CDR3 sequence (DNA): TGCAGCGTTGAACAAGGGGCTAGCGGAAGCACAGATACGCAGTATTTT. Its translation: CSVEQGASGSTDTQYF.

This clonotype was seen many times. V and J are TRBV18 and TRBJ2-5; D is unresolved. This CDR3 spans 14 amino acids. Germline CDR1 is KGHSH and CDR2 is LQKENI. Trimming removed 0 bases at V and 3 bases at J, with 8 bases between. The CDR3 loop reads CASSPPPTEETQYF. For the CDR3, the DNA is TGTGCCAGCTCACCACCGCCCACTGAAGAGACCCAGTACTTC. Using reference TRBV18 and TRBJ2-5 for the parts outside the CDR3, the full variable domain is NAGVMQNPRHLVRRRGQEARLRCSPMKGHSHVYWYRQLPEEGLKFMVYLQKENIIDESGMPKERFSAEFPKEGPSILRIQQVVRGDSAAYFCASSPPPTEETQYFGPGTRLLVL.

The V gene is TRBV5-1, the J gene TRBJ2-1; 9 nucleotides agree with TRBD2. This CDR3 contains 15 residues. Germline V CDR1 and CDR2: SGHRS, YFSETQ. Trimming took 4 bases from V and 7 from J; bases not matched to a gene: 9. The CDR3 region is CASSLDGGRGNEQFF. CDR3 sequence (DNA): TGCGCCAGCAGCCTAGACGGCGGGAGGGGAAATGAGCAGTTCTTC.

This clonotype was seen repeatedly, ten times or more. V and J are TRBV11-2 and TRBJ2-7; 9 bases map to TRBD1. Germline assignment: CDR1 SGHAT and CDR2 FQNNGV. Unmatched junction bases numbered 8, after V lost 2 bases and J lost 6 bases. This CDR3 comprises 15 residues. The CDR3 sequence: CASSLSVQGALEQYF. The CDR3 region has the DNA TGTGCCAGCAGCTTATCGGTACAGGGGGCTCTCGAGCAGTACTTC.

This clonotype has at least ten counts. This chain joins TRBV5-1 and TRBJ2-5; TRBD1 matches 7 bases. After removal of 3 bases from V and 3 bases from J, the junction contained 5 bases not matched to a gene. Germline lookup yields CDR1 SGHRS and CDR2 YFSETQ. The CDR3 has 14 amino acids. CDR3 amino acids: CASSSRDREETQYF. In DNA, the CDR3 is TGCGCCAGCAGCTCCCGGGACAGAGAAGAGACCCAGTACTTC. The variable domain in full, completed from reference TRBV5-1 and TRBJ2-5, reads KAGVTQTPRYLIKTRGQQVTLSCSPISGHRSVSWYQQTPGQGLQFLFEYFSETQRNKGNFPGRFSGRQFSNSRSEMNVSTLELGDSALYLCASSSRDREETQYFGPGTRLLVL.

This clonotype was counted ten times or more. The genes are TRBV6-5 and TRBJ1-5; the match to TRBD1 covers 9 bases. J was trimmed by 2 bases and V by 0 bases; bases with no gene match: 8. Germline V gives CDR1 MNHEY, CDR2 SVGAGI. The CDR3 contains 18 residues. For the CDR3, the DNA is TGTGCCAGCAGTTACTCGAGTGTGGACAGGGGTGGCAATCAGCCCCAGCATTTT. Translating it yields CASSYSSVDRGGNQPQHF.

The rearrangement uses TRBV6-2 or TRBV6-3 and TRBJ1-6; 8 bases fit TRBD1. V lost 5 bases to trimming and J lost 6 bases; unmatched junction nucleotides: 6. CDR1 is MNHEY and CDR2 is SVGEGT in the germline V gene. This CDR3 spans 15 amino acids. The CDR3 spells CASSLKTGANSPLHF. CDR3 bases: TGTGCCAGCAGTCTGAAGACAGGGGCTAATTCACCCCTCCACTTT.

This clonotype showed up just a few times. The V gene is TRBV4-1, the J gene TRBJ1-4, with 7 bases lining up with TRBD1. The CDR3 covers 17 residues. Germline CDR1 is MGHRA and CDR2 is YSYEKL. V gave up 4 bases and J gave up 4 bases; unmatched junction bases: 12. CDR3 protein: CASSPLLRGQRNEKLFF. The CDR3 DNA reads TGCGCCAGCAGCCCCCTACTCAGGGGACAGCGTAATGAAAAACTGTTTTTT.

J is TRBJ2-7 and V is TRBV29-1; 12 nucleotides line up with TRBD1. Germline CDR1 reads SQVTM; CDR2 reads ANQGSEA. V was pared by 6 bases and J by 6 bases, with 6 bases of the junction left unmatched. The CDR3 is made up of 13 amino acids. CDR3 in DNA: TGCAGCGTGACGGGACAGGGGGCATTCGAGCAGTACTTC. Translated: CSVTGQGAFEQYF.

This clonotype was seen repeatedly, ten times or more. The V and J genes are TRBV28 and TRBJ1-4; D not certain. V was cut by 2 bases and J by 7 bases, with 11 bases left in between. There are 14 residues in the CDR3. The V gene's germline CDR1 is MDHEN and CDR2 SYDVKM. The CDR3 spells CASSLARPLEKLFF. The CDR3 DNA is TGTGCCAGCAGTTTAGCACGACCCCTTGAAAAACTGTTTTTT.

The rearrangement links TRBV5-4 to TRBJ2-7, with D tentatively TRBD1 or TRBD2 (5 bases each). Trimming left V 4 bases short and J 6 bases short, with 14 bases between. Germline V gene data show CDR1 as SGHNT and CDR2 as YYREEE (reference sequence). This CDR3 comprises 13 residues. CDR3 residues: CASSPLRGPEQYF. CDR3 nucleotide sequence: TGTGCCAGCAGCCCTCTTCGGGGACCCGAGCAGTACTTC.

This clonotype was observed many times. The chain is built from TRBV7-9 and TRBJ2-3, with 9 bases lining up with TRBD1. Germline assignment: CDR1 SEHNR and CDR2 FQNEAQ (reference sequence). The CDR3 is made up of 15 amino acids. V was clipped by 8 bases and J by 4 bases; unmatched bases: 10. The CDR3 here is CASFARQGVADTQYF. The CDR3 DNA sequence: TGTGCCAGCTTTGCGAGACAGGGGGTCGCAGATACGCAGTATTTT.

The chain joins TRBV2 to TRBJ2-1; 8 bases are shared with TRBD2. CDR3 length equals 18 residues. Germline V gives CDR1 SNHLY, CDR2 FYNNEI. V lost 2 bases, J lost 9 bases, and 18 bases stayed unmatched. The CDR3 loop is CASSEPGSGSLAPGEQFF. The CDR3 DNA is TGTGCCAGCAGTGAACCGGGGAGCGGGAGTTTGGCTCCTGGTGAGCAGTTCTTC.

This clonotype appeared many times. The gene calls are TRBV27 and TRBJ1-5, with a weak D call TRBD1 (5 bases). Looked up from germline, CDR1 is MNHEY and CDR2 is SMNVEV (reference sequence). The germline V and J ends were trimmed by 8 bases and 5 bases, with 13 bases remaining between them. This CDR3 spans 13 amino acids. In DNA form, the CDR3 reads TGTGCCAGCGGGAGACAGAGAGATCAGCCCCAGCATTTT. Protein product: CASGRQRDQPQHF.

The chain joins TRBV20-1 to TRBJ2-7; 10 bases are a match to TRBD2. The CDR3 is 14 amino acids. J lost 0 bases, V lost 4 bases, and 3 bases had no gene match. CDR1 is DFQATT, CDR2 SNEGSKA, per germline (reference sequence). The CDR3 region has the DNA TGCAGTGCTACCGGACTAGCGGACTCCTACGAGCAGTACTTC. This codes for CSATGLADSYEQYF.

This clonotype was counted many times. CDR3 in DNA: TGTGCCAGTGGGGGCCTCGGTTACGAGCAGTACTTC. It encodes CASGGLGYEQYF. This chain connects TRBV28 to TRBJ2-7, with D perhaps TRBD1 (6 bases). The V end was cut by 9 bases, the J end by 4 bases, with 13 bases between. This CDR3 spans 12 amino acids. The germline V gene has CDR1 MDHEN and CDR2 SYDVKM.

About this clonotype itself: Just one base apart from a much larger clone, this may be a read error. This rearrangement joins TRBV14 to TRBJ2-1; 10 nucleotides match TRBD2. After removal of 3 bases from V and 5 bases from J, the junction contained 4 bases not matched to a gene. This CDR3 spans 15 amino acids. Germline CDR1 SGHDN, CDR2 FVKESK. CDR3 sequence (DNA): TGTGCCAGCAGCCAGACTAGCGGGTTTAACAATGAGCAGTTCTTC. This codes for CASSQTSGFNNEQFF. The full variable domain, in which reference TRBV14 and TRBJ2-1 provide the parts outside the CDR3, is EAGVTQFPSHSVIEKGQTVTLRCDPISGHDNLYWYRRVMGKEIKFLLHFVKESKQDESGMPNNRFLAERTGGTYSTLKVQPAELEDSGVYFCASSQTSGFNNEQFFGPGTRLTVL.